This T cell receptor beta chain emerged from a study of T-cell reconstitution after alpha-beta-depleted transplantation in children. With 4 bases removed from V and 2 bases from J, the gap between germline ends came to 8 bases. The CDR3 is 13 residues long. Whole-study results and caveats: The authors attributed T-cell counts and diversity one year after transplant mostly to newly produced T cells. Expanded graft clones, several hundred of them, were reportedly the source of alpha-beta T cells about two months after transplant. At day 60, the high TCRbeta diversity found in some patients originated from recipient T cells and thymic progenitors that had survived.

This clonotype was seen repeatedly, ten times or more. The target antigen is unknown. Unique molecular identifiers tagged the TCRbeta library. TCRdb recomputed calls from the PCR reads with MiXCR, one row per CDR3 protein. Of 250,000 to 300,000 distinct CDR3 sequences in the sample, around 10% are singletons; the top ten hold around 7.5%. This chain joins TRBV12-3 or TRBV12-4 and TRBJ1-2; D possibly corresponds to TRBD1 (5 bases). This specimen consisted of PBMCs, obtained before TCRalphabeta/CD19-depleted stem cell transplant. The clonotype was recovered from a boy under two years old with acute myeloid leukemia, due to receive a stem cell transplant. The CDR3 spells CASSWGLNYGYTF. In DNA, the CDR3 is TGTGCCAGCAGTTGGGGACTGAACTATGGCTACACCTTC.